What follows describes a single TCR beta chain. Running of the assay took place at deep level. Repertoires were generated with immunoSEQ multiplex PCR, while TCRdb's copy carries only in-frame clones and drops some. The top ten clones hold 0.14% of a sample with millions of clones, about 92% of them seen once. These data belong to a study of shared clonotypes between healthy human individuals. Study in general: A donor's plate count was three for CD4 naive and three for CD4 memory; CD8 naive had two and CD8 memory one.

The germline V gene encodes CDR1 MNHEY and CDR2 SVGAGI. The CDR3 is 15 residues long. Trimming at V came to 6 bases and at J to 0 bases, leaving 6 bases not matched to a gene. The J gene is TRBJ2-3, the V gene TRBV6-5; 7 positions agree with TRBD1. The receptor's source is a man aged 18 to 30 in good health. Input material: naive CD4+ T cells sorted from blood. The subset here: CD45RA+ positively selected. CDR3 nucleotides: TGTGCCAGCAGAAGACAGGGCACCAGCACAGATACGCAGTATTTT. This gives the protein CASRRQGTSTDTQYF.